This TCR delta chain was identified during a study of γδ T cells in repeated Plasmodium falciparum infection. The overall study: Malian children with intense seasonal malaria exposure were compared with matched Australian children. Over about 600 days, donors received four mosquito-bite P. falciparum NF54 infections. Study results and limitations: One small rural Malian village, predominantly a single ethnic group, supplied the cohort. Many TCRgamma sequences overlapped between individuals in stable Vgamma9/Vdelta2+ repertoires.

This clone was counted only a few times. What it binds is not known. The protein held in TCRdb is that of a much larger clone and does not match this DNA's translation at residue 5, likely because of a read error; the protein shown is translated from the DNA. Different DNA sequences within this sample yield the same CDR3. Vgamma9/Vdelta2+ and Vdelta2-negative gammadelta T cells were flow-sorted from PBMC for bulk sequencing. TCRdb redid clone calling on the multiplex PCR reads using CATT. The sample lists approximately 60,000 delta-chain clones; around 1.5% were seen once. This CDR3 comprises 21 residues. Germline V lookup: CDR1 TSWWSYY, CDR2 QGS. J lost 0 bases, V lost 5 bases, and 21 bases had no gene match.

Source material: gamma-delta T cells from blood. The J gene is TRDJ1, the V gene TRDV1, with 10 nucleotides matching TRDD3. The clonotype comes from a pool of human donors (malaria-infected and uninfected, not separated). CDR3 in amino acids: CALGKQSGYWGISSDTDKLIF. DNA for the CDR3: TGTGCTCTTGGGAAACAATCCGGGTACTGGGGGATCTCCTCTGACACCGATAAACTCATCTTT.